The 4 T cell receptor beta chains given below trace back to one sample, sequenced in a study of response to subunit inactivated influenza vaccine. TCRdb reprocessed the RT-PCR reads with MiXCR, giving one entry per CDR3 protein. The sample holds hundreds of thousands of distinct CDR3 sequences; around a sixth are singletons and the top ten take roughly 10%. Sequencing was performed on PBMCs from blood, taken approximately 5 days after vaccination. Receptors originate from a man in his fifties who received an inactivated influenza vaccine.

The chain recombines TRBV5-4 with TRBJ2-3; 7 nucleotides align to TRBD1. In germline, CDR1 is SGHNT, CDR2 YYREEE (reference sequence). V trimming: 4 bases; J trimming: 2 bases; junction bases outside the gene matches: 4. There are 14 residues in the CDR3. The CDR3, as DNA: TGTGCCAGCAGCATGGGACAGATCACAGATACGCAGTATTTT. Protein: CASSMGQITDTQYF. The full variable domain, in which reference TRBV5-4 and TRBJ2-3 provide the parts outside the CDR3, is ETGVTQSPTHLIKTRGQQVTLRCSSQSGHNTVSWYQQALGQGPQFIFQYYREEENGRGNFPPRFSGLQFPNYSSELNVNALELDDSALYLCASSMGQITDTQYFGPGTRLTVL.

This clonotype was counted only a few times. The V call is TRBV5-6, the J call TRBJ2-5, with TRBD2 as a possible D gene (5 bases). The ends were cut back, 4 bases at V and 4 bases at J, with 11 bases in the middle. The CDR3 is 13 amino acids. In germline, CDR1 is SGHDT, CDR2 YYEEEE. This CDR3 is CASSITSGETQYF. In DNA form, the CDR3 reads TGTGCCAGCAGCATTACTAGTGGAGAGACCCAGTACTTC.

The chain carries TRBV6-1 and TRBJ2-7; possible D gene TRBD1, 7 bases. CDR3 length equals 13 residues. Looked up from germline, CDR1 is MNHNS and CDR2 is SASEGT. Trimming stripped 6 bases from V and 7 bases from J, with 16 bases between. In nucleotides, the CDR3 is TGTGCCAGCAGCATGCAGGGGGGTCGGGAGCAGTACTTC. Protein product: CASSMQGGREQYF.

This clonotype was detected many times. The chain carries TRBV5-1 and TRBJ2-1, with unresolved D. Trimming pared 5 bases from V and 7 bases from J, leaving 13 bases between. Germline CDR1 SGHRS, CDR2 YFSETQ. The CDR3 sequence is 13 residues long. CDR3 DNA sequence: TGCGCCAGCAGTTGGCGGTCCGTAAATGAGCAGTTCTTC. This sequence encodes CASSWRSVNEQFF.